A selection of T cell receptor beta chains follows, all from one sample in a study of Ad26.COV2.S vaccination and SARS-CoV-2 variants. Clones were sequenced by immunoSEQ multiplex PCR, and TCRdb holds only the in-frame ones, with some missing. In the table there are about 480,000 clones, 87% of which are singletons. The input for sequencing was peripheral blood, taken in a trial of Ad26.COV2.S vaccine versus placebo. All receptors come from a person between 18 and 65 years old who received the Ad26.COV2.S COVID-19 vaccine or a placebo. Each CDR3 is given with its conserved first and last residue.

TRBV29-1,TRBJ1-2,CSVSGNYGYTF
TRBV7-9,TRBJ2-3,CASSTGAGDTQYF
TRBV12-3/TRBV12-4,TRBJ1-1,CASSLRGTEAFF
TRBV6-2/TRBV6-3,TRBJ2-7,CASSRASTYEQYF
TRBV27,TRBJ2-7,CASSPPGPHPQYF
TRBV28,TRBJ1-1,CASSFVGGNGEAFF
TRBV15,TRBJ2-5,CATASSGRVEETQYF
TRBV6-5,TRBJ2-3,CASSPGTGGINPQYF
TRBV29-1,TRBJ1-2,CSAIVGGGRGGYTF
TRBV3-1/TRBV3-2,TRBJ1-1,CASSRKVTYTEAFF
TRBV28,TRBJ2-7,CASSFGGIVRVDSYEQYF
TRBV27,TRBJ2-5,CASGPEETQYF
TRBV5-1,TRBJ2-3,CASSSRPSGGEAPDTQYF
TRBV7-2,TRBJ2-3,CASSLLTSTDTQYF
TRBV28,TRBJ1-1,CASSSMTIYAEAFF
TRBV4-2,TRBJ2-4,CASSQVGTSGRANIQYF
TRBV7-3,TRBJ2-5,CASSLTGSPVETQYF
TRBV3-1/TRBV3-2,TRBJ2-7,CASSQGGTSGRGEQYF
TRBV5-4,TRBJ1-1,CASSLERGNPEAEAFF
TRBV4-3,TRBJ2-7,CASSQVRASGSRRRSYEQYF
TRBV12-3/TRBV12-4,TRBJ1-5,CASSLVRDQPQHF
TRBV7-8,TRBJ1-5,CASSLDRGGNQPQHF
TRBV28,TRBJ2-2,CASGGQGWTGELFF
TRBV21-1,TRBJ2-5,CASSKGTGGEETQYF
TRBV5-1,TRBJ2-7,CASTQGSAGGSYEQYF
TRBV5-4,TRBJ1-2,CASSKDGGNYGYTF
TRBV25-1,TRBJ1-6,CASSRIESPLHF
TRBV5-1,TRBJ2-1,CASRPGTGEVYEQFF
TRBV6-6,TRBJ1-3,CASSLRVSGNTIYF
TRBV6-1,TRBJ2-7,CASSEWLGSTLNDLPQYF
TRBV2,TRBJ2-7,CASNPDGPAYEQYF
TRBV27,TRBJ2-7,CASSLSWTSGRAHRHEQYF
TRBV20-1,TRBJ1-4,CSADGGGGLFF
TRBV5-6,TRBJ1-5,CASRLQGGNQPQHF
TRBV24-1,TRBJ2-3,CATSESPASTDTQYF
TRBV30,TRBJ2-1,CAWRNWGGVVGNEQFF
TRBV6-5,TRBJ1-4,CASNPRGGTWLFF
TRBV28,TRBJ2-2,CASKKPGLRGYTGELFF
TRBV27,TRBJ1-6,CASRTEWAPLHF
TRBV11-2,TRBJ1-5,CASSRGGRTQHF
TRBV7-2,TRBJ2-4,CASRTTGAKNIQYF
TRBV3-1/TRBV3-2,TRBJ1-1,CASSQDWSTEAFF
TRBV25-1,TRBJ2-3,CASSEPRGGTDTQYF
TRBV19,TRBJ1-4,CASSATGSNEKLFF
TRBV6-2/TRBV6-3,TRBJ2-2,CASSQDGNTGELFF
TRBV5-1,TRBJ2-5,CASRPGLFGETQYF
TRBV29-1,TRBJ2-7,CSVGTSGTEQYF
TRBV9,TRBJ1-3,CASSPRGGNTIYF
TRBV9,TRBJ1-3,CASSVGTLSSGNTIYF
TRBV29-1,TRBJ1-6,CSVLVEPGSPLHF
TRBV11-2,TRBJ2-2,CASRPLRLANTGELFF
TRBV7-9,TRBJ2-3,CASSLEAGFAHTDTQYF
TRBV7-2,TRBJ1-1,CASSSRTAFF
TRBV3-1/TRBV3-2,TRBJ2-7,CASSQDQTSGLLSYEQYF
TRBV7-2,TRBJ2-7,CASSLDPIGAGGDYEQYF
TRBV4-3,TRBJ2-5,CASSQGPGLAKETQYF
TRBV6-2/TRBV6-3,TRBJ2-1,CASSYDRHRQFF